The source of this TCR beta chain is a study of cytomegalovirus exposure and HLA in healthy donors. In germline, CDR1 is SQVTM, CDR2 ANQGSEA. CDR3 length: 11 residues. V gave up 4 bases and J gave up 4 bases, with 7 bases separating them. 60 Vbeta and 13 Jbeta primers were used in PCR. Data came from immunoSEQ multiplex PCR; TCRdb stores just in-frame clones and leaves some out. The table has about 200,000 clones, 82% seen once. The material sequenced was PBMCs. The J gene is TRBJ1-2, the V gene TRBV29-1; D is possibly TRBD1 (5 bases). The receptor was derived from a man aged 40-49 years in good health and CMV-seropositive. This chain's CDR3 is CSVAGSYGYTF. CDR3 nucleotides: TGCAGCGTTGCAGGGTCCTATGGCTACACCTTC.